This TCR beta chain appears in the sequencing data of a study of cytomegalovirus exposure and HLA in healthy donors. Here immunoSEQ multiplex PCR was the method, and the copy in TCRdb shows in-frame clones only, minus some. The repertoire includes some 79,000 clones, 94% of them detected once, and 3.2% sits in the top ten. Trimming took 8 bases from V and 1 from J, leaving 14 bases between them. CDR3 size: 14 residues. CDR1 is SEHNR, CDR2 FQNEAQ, per germline (reference sequence). Input material: PBMCs. The chain carries TRBV7-9 and TRBJ1-1; perhaps TRBD1 as D (5 bases). This clonotype originated in a woman between 18 and 30 years old in good health and CMV-seropositive. The CDR3 sequence: CASLRTKSNTEAFF. The CDR3 DNA follows: TGTGCCAGCTTACGGACAAAATCGAACACTGAAGCTTTCTTT. The whole variable domain, filled in from reference TRBV7-9 and TRBJ1-1, reads DTGVSQNPRHKITKRGQNVTFRCDPISEHNRLYWYRQTLGQGPEFLTYFQNEAQLEKSRLLSDRFSAERPKGSFSTLEIQRTEQGDSAMYLCASLRTKSNTEAFFGQGTRLTVV.